This T cell receptor (beta chain) is drawn from a study of T cell responses to AZD1222 COVID-19 vaccine. Repertoires were generated with immunoSEQ multiplex PCR, while TCRdb's copy carries only in-frame clones and drops some. The table records some 63,000 clones, more than 65% of them present only once. The germline V gene has CDR1 SNHLY and CDR2 FYNNEI. The CDR3 is 15 amino acids. Trimming stripped 5 bases from V and 2 bases from J, with 13 bases between. This clonotype was obtained from an adult in good health. V and J are TRBV2 and TRBJ2-4, with D tentatively TRBD1 (6 bases). Sample: peripheral blood, taken on day 0 of AZD1222 vaccination. This CDR3 reads CASSYTGFSKNIQYF. CDR3 DNA: TGTGCCAGCAGTTATACAGGGTTTTCCAAAAACATTCAGTACTTC.